This T cell receptor (beta chain) was obtained from a study of blood T cells in healthy people across ages (dated by TCRdb to the mid-2010s). Some background on the complete study: In model experiments, template switching captured roughly one uniquely barcoded TCR beta cDNA molecule for every two T cells. Using deep sequencing normalized with unique cDNA molecular identifiers, the study measured how TCR beta repertoire diversity changes with age. The donors were split into four age groups: young (average 16 years), middle-aged (about 40), aged (roughly 68) and long-lived (under 90). Using the same blood draw, the study looked at two additional independent replicas of 1 million unique cDNA reads for two donors, one aged 18 to 30 and the other aged 80 or older.

Libraries were built with 5' RACE. Data came from an Illumina HiSeq 2500. The second PCR ran for about 7 to 11 cycles and used a J-beta primer mix along with a sample-barcoded 5' primer. Each TCR beta cDNA molecule received a unique molecular identifier from a template-switch 5' adaptor carrying 12 random nucleotides. At least 2.5 million CDR3-containing paired-end reads were obtained from each sample. First-strand cDNA was synthesized from all RNA with the Mint cDNA synthesis kit, primed by a TRBC-specific oligonucleotide. After uracil-DNA glycosylase treatment, a first 18-cycle PCR used universal primers M1SS and BC2_uni_R on all cDNA. The study's own analysis went as follows. For normalization, 1 million high-quality reads, each with a distinct molecular identifier, were randomly selected from each sample. Reads with shared molecular identifiers were discarded instead of being binned into consensus sequences. CDR3 identification, clonotype clustering and error correction used MiTCR with a Q25 quality threshold and the strictest error-elimination algorithm. A nonparametric unseen species model using Euler transformation provided a lower-bound estimate of total TCR beta diversity. TCRdb cleaned the public reads at Q25 with fastp, built clones with MiXCR and kept in-frame beta chains. Each record represents a unique CDR3 protein, reported with the most common genes and DNA among its rows. TCRdb, not the original authors, processed these V and J calls. This sample gives around 520,000 distinct CDR3 sequences in total; about a quarter of them show up just once. The leading ten clones occupy approximately 3.5% of the sample.

This clonotype came up many times. Its antigen is unknown. No base-level quality is on record; no much larger clone is a single base apart. Cut back by 0 bases and 0 bases, the V and J ends lie 9 bases apart. According to the germline V gene, CDR1 reads SGDLS and CDR2 reads YYNGEE. From the cysteine through the phenylalanine, the CDR3 covers 16 amino acids. Only CDR3 DNA remains: 48 bases, in frame from the first base. The donors were a few dozen Caucasian individuals from Russia, aged roughly 6 to 100 years, who were systemically healthy. Each donor gave about 9.8 milliliters of peripheral blood, drawn into EDTA-treated Vacutainer tubes. PBMCs were isolated by Ficoll-Paque density-gradient centrifugation, with at least 6.5 million obtained per sample. Trizol reagent was used to extract total RNA from PBMCs, with at least 5 micrograms per sample. For every donor, flow cytometry on a PBMC aliquot measured the percentage of naive CD45RAhigh/CD27high T cells.

What the work shows at the level of the full study, not this receptor alone: Because the CMV infection status of the donors was unknown, age-related changes in expanded clonotypes may potentially have been confounded. A strong correlation was found between observed TCR beta diversity and the percentage of naive T cells measured by flow cytometry. Compared with the aged group, the long-lived group had more naive CD4+ T cells, fewer expanded clones and increased TCR diversity, a pattern suggesting age selection. Because profiling used bulk unsorted PBMCs, naive and antigen-experienced compartments could not be compared conclusively. As age increased, observed TCR beta diversity per million T cells dropped in a roughly linear way, and a significant reduction was already evident by age 40. Estimates of total diversity based on one million sequenced T cells were considered lower bounds and underestimates.

These data were likewise used in another study, on T cells of mothers and their children. Drawing on the second study: Nine systemically healthy Caucasian individuals served as donors, namely three mothers together with their six children. cDNA synthesis used all of the extracted RNA, with 1.5 ug of RNA in each 15 ul reaction. Sample barcodes and 2-4 random nucleotides were added via the M1S primer in the second PCR. Over 8 million TCR beta CDR3 reads were obtained for each mother, and 2.5 million to 3 million reads were obtained for each child. In both related and unrelated pairs, thymic selection shapes the output of TCR recombination in a similar way, with inherited differences having only a minor effect. Normalized repertoire overlap was always found to be slightly, but never significantly, higher in related mother-child pairs than in unrelated mother-child pairs. No persistent microchimeric T cell clones were found, with a detection sensitivity of roughly 99 clones per million clonotypes. The study used deep NGS to compare TCR beta repertoires of mothers and children, seeking features distinguishing related mother-child pairs from unrelated individuals. The mean age was about 38 +/- 4 years for the mothers and about 12 +/- 4 years for the children. After adapters were ligated using NEBNext reagents, the libraries underwent 100+100 nt paired-end sequencing on an Illumina HiSeq 2000. To prevent cross-contamination, the mother and child libraries were prepared one month apart and sequenced in separate runs. For each donor, somewhere between roughly 500,000 and 2,300,000 distinct TCR beta clonotypes were identified. Naive TCR beta clonotypes were estimated from low-frequency clonotypes matched to each donor's FACS-determined naive share, without sorting.

The sequence was obtained from a boy aged 2-15 years in good health. The sample taken for sequencing was blood. The chain joins TRBV9 to TRBJ1-4, with the D gene call left open. The nucleotides are TGTGCCAGCAGCGTAGGGCAGTATGCAACTAATGAAAAACTGTTTTTT. This yields the protein CASSVGQYATNEKLFF.